Below, 6 T cell receptor beta chains from the same sample are listed, as sequenced in a study of T-cell reconstitution after alpha-beta-depleted transplantation in children (dated by TCRdb to about 2016). Library prep was done by PCR. These reads were obtained on an Illumina HiSeq 2500. TCR library preparation used molecular barcoding, with unique molecular identifiers applied to normalize quantification of the TCRbeta repertoire. TCRdb itself trimmed the public reads at Q25 with fastp, ran MiXCR and retained productive beta chains. Entries are consolidated by CDR3 protein sequence, retaining the most common genes and DNA. The sample contains about 600,000 distinct CDR3 sequences, 13% of them found a single time. Around 2.2% of the sample goes to the ten largest clones. The label giving this sample's treatment or condition can be read as: allogeneic hematopoietic cell transplantation with graft depleted of TCRalphabeta T cells and CD19 B cells.

This sample comprised PBMCs, mostly from graft donor cells, obtained 360 days after TCRalphabeta/CD19-depleted stem cell transplant. The receptors derive from a male patient younger than 18 who had a stem cell transplant for acute myeloid leukemia, so the T cells may come from the graft donor.

This clonotype has at least ten counts. V is TRBV29-1 and J is TRBJ2-7; unclear D gene. Germline CDR1 is SQVTM and CDR2 is ANQGSEA. The CDR3 has 13 amino acids. V gave up 3 bases and J gave up 10 bases, with 19 bases separating them. The CDR3 region has the DNA TGCAGCGTTGAGGATTGGGGAAGGTACGGACAGTACTTC. Translating gives CSVEDWGRYGQYF.

This clonotype was seen a handful of times. The chain recombines TRBV6-2 or TRBV6-3 with TRBJ2-1, with 12 bases that match TRBD2. J gave up 8 bases and V 0 bases, and 11 bases lay outside the gene matches. CDR1 is MNHEY and CDR2 is SVGEGT in the germline V gene. The CDR3 has 18 amino acids. CDR3 region: CASSYSPKTSGSVDEQFF. CDR3 DNA: TGTGCCAGCAGTTACTCTCCCAAGACTAGCGGGAGTGTAGATGAGCAGTTCTTC.

This chain links TRBV7-8 with TRBJ2-3; 7 nucleotides agree with TRBD2. In germline, CDR1 is SGHVS, CDR2 FQNEAQ. The CDR3 covers 16 residues. J was trimmed by 5 bases and V by 5 bases; bases with no gene match: 13. The DNA for the CDR3 is TGTGCCAGCAGCCAGACTAGCAGGCCGAGGGGAGATACGCAGTATTTT. Its translation is CASSQTSRPRGDTQYF.

The V call is TRBV5-8, the J call TRBJ2-1; 8 bases map to TRBD1. Germline V gene data show CDR1 as SGHTS and CDR2 as YDEGEE. V lost 4 bases and J lost 5; bases outside the gene matches: 11. This CDR3 spans 16 amino acids. The CDR3 bases are TGTGCCAGCAGCCGGCCGACAGGGGTTATGGACAATGAGCAGTTCTTC. This codes for CASSRPTGVMDNEQFF. The whole variable domain, filled in from reference TRBV5-8 and TRBJ2-1, reads EAGVTQSPTHLIKTRGQQATLRCSPISGHTSVYWYQQALGLGLQFLLWYDEGEERNRGNFPPRFSGRQFPNYSSELNVNALELEDSALYLCASSRPTGVMDNEQFFGPGTRLTVL.

The gene calls are TRBV29-1 and TRBJ1-5; D gene unclear. CDR1 SQVTM and CDR2 ANQGSEA come from the germline V gene. Deletions cut 7 bases from V and 4 bases from J, with 11 bases between. The CDR3 runs to 12 residues. The CDR3, as DNA: TGCAGCGCTGGGGATCTAAATCAGCCCCAGCATTTT. Translation gives CSAGDLNQPQHF.

The chain combines TRBV20-1 with TRBJ2-7; the D is unclear. The CDR3 is made up of 10 amino acids. Germline loops: CDR1 DFQATT, CDR2 SNEGSKA (reference sequence). The ends were cut back, 4 bases at V and 5 bases at J, with 6 bases in the middle. The CDR3 loop reads CSAKAHEQYF. The CDR3 DNA sequence: TGCAGTGCTAAGGCCCACGAGCAGTACTTC.